This T cell receptor (beta chain) was identified in a study of blood T cell repertoires in COVID-19. Whole-study context: The United States, Italy and Spain were the sources of the acute and convalescent COVID-19 samples. PBMCs, B-cell-depleted T cells, or T cells provided the cDNA or gDNA that made up the material.

This clone occurred a few times. Per germline, CDR1 WNHNN and CDR2 SYGVQD (reference sequence). The CDR3 is made up of 13 amino acids. The V end lost 3 bases, the J end lost 15 bases, and 18 bases lay between the germline ends. Methods used by the authors: Amplification from reference gene primers served as the basis for estimated nucleated cell counts. The repertoire was sequenced with immunoSEQ multiplex PCR; TCRdb's copy has only in-frame clones and lacks some. V, J and clone size reflect that table, while D and trimming were determined from the DNA. The table lists 75,000 to 80,000 clones, around 90% of them singletons.

This receptor was taken from a human donor in a cohort sampled during active COVID-19. The gene calls are TRBV10-1 and TRBJ2-1, with D maybe TRBD2 (5 bases). Material: peripheral blood. The DNA of the CDR3 is TGCGCCAGCAGTGACCCGTCGGAACTAGTTCCGTTCTTC. It translates to CASSDPSELVPFF.